Listed here are 14 T cell receptor beta chains from one sample, sequenced in a study of low-dose radiotherapy and immunotherapy resistance in tumors. Both TCRalpha and TCRbeta chains were reverse transcribed with V-gene-specific primers. With a V-primer adapter and a constant-region primer, TCRs were amplified for roughly 20 PCR cycles. TCRdb processed the reads anew with MiXCR; each CDR3 protein has one entry. Here the sample spans under 75,000 distinct CDR3 sequences, 23% being singletons. Time point specified: after trial treatment. The treatment is: LDRT plus nivolumab, ipilimumab, low-dose cyclophosphamide and aspirin (RACIN trial). Sample: PBMCs, taken after low-dose radiotherapy plus immunotherapy. All receptors derive from a male donor with prostate cancer.

The chain links TRBV29-1 to TRBJ1-1; D ambiguous. This CDR3 spans 13 amino acids. The germline CDR1 and CDR2 sequences are SQVTM and ANQGSEA. Trimming pared 7 bases from V and 4 bases from J, leaving 16 bases between. CDR3 sequence: CSGLGQVGTEAFF. CDR3 in DNA: TGCAGCGGGCTCGGTCAGGTGGGCACTGAAGCTTTCTTT. Full variable domain (remainder filled in from reference TRBV29-1 and TRBJ1-1): SAVISQKPSRDICQRGTSLTIQCQVDSQVTMMFWYRQQPGQSLTLIATANQGSEATYESGFVIDKFPISRPNLTFSTLTVSNMSPEDSSIYLCSGLGQVGTEAFFGQGTRLTVV.

This clonotype was recorded many times. This chain links TRBV20-1 with TRBJ2-3; TRBD2 agrees at 11 bases. This CDR3 contains 16 residues. Germline loops: CDR1 DFQATT, CDR2 SNEGSKA (reference sequence). V shed 6 bases and J 0 bases; nucleotides not matched to a gene: 8. The CDR3 is CSASTGTSGSTDTQYF. CDR3 sequence (DNA): TGCAGTGCCTCAACCGGGACTAGCGGTAGCACAGATACGCAGTATTTT.

This clonotype was picked up many times. This chain uses TRBV6-5 with TRBJ1-2, with D possibly being TRBD1 (5 bases). CDR3 length equals 12 residues. V was cut by 6 bases and J by 8 bases, with 13 bases left in between. The germline V gene encodes CDR1 MNHEY and CDR2 SVGAGI. CDR3 coding DNA: TGTGCCAGCAGAACCGGGACGGACGGCTACACCTTC. Translating gives CASRTGTDGYTF.

This clonotype was detected ten times or more. The chain carries TRBV7-6 and TRBJ2-7; maybe TRBD2 (7 bases). Per the germline V gene, CDR1 is SGHVS and CDR2 is FNYEAQ. Trimming took off 3 bases at V and 2 bases at J, with 11 bases between the two ends. This CDR3 is 14 amino acids long. The CDR3 loop reads CASSLGGATYEQYF. The CDR3 nucleotides are TGTGCCAGCAGCTTGGGGGGGGCCACCTACGAGCAGTACTTC. Based on the CDR3 plus reference TRBV7-6 and TRBJ2-7, the full variable domain is GAGVSQSPRYKVTKRGQDVALRCDPISGHVSLYWYRQALGQGPEFLTYFNYEAQQDKSGLPNDRFSAERPEGSISTLTIQRTEQRDSAMYRCASSLGGATYEQYFGPGTRLTVT.

This clonotype was seen many times. The CDR3 DNA reads TGTGCCAGCAGCTTAGTCACTAGCGGACAAGAGACCCAGTACTTC. Protein: CASSLVTSGQETQYF. V and J are TRBV7-6 and TRBJ2-5; 8 positions match TRBD2. Germline loops: CDR1 SGHVS, CDR2 FNYEAQ. V lost 1 base, J lost 2 bases, and 3 bases stayed unmatched. There are 15 residues in the CDR3.

This clonotype was observed a few times. One base separates it from a far larger clone, so it is likely a read error. This chain uses TRBV24-1 with TRBJ2-7, with D hard to call. The CDR3 is 13 residues long. The V and J ends lost 5 bases and 7 bases respectively, with 14 bases between them. Germline loops: CDR1 KGHDR, CDR2 SFDVKD. In DNA form, the CDR3 reads TGTGCCACCAGTGGGCAGCTATACAATGAGCAGTACTTC. It is translated as CATSGQLYNEQYF.

This clonotype was detected many times. The chain uses TRBV2 and TRBJ1-5; 8 nucleotides agree with TRBD1. The CDR3 has 15 residues. Germline V CDR1 and CDR2: SNHLY, FYNNEI. With V trimmed by 7 bases and J by 5 bases, 10 bases remained unmatched. CDR3 nucleotides: TGTGCCAGCACCTCGACAGGGGAAAGAGATCAGCCCCAGCATTTT. Translating it yields CASTSTGERDQPQHF.

This clonotype is labeled as medium-sized. V is TRBV29-1 and J is TRBJ2-3; the match to TRBD2 covers 7 bases. Looked up from germline, CDR1 is SQVTM and CDR2 is ANQGSEA. There are 17 residues in the CDR3. V was clipped by 4 bases and J by 1 base; unmatched bases: 14. CDR3 in amino acids: CSVVPLGAGVRTDTQYF. CDR3 coding DNA: TGCAGCGTTGTCCCCCTCGGGGCGGGAGTACGCACAGATACGCAGTATTTT.

This clonotype was found many times. V usage is TRBV29-1 and J usage is TRBJ1-1, with D perhaps matching TRBD1 (6 bases). Germline V gene lookup returns CDR1 SQVTM and CDR2 ANQGSEA. V was pared by 6 bases and J by 6 bases, with 17 bases between. The CDR3 extends over 13 amino acids. In DNA form, the CDR3 reads TGCAGCGTCGCGTACAGGGTAACACCTGAAGCTTTCTTT. Its protein product is CSVAYRVTPEAFF.

The chain links TRBV9 to TRBJ2-7, with 9 bases fitting TRBD1. V lost 2 bases and J lost 5; bases outside the gene matches: 8. The CDR3 extends over 15 amino acids. Germline V gene data show CDR1 as SGDLS and CDR2 as YYNGEE. The CDR3 loop reads CASSVGGTGFDEQYF. In nucleotides, the CDR3 is TGTGCCAGCAGCGTCGGGGGGACAGGGTTTGACGAGCAGTACTTC.

This clonotype was found many times. The genes are TRBV13 and TRBJ2-7; TRBD1 aligns across 7 bases. J gave up 4 bases and V 6 bases, and 6 bases lay outside the gene matches. The CDR3 extends over 13 amino acids. Per germline, CDR1 PRHDT and CDR2 FYEKMQ (reference sequence). The CDR3, as DNA: TGTGCCAGCAGTATAGGACAGGCGTACGAGCAGTACTTC. It specifies CASSIGQAYEQYF.

The chain uses TRBV4-3 and TRBJ2-3; 8 bases are a match to TRBD1. The J call is uncertain, as TRBJ1-5 better fits the DNA end. The CDR3 contains 17 residues. Germline V gene lookup returns CDR1 LGHNA and CDR2 YSLEER. Here the CDR3 DNA reads TGCGCCAGCAGCCAAGAGGACAGGGTTGTTGCCGCAGATGCGCAGCATTTT. This sequence encodes CASSQEDRVVAADAQHF.

This chain connects TRBV7-9 to TRBJ2-4; 7 bases match TRBD1. J was trimmed by 4 bases and V by 4 bases; bases with no gene match: 7. Germline CDR1 is SEHNR and CDR2 is FQNEAQ (reference sequence). The CDR3 loop spans 15 amino acids. The CDR3 region is CASSSYRGAKNIQYF. The CDR3 nucleotides are TGTGCCAGCAGCTCATACAGGGGCGCGAAAAACATTCAGTACTTC. Combining the CDR3 with reference TRBV7-9 and TRBJ2-4 gives the whole variable domain DTGVSQNPRHKITKRGQNVTFRCDPISEHNRLYWYRQTLGQGPEFLTYFQNEAQLEKSRLLSDRFSAERPKGSFSTLEIQRTEQGDSAMYLCASSSYRGAKNIQYFGAGTRLSVL.

This clonotype has a count of ten or more. The chain has TRBV7-6 and TRBJ2-3, with 12 nucleotides matching TRBD2. CDR1 is SGHVS and CDR2 is FNYEAQ in the germline V gene. V shed 5 bases, J shed 0 bases, and the junction held 9 bases outside the gene matches. This CDR3 has 18 amino acids. As DNA, the CDR3 is TGTGCCAGCAGCCCCCGACTAGCGGGAGTCCAAAGCACAGATACGCAGTATTTT. Its translation is CASSPRLAGVQSTDTQYF. Drawing the rest from reference TRBV7-6 and TRBJ2-3, the complete variable domain is GAGVSQSPRYKVTKRGQDVALRCDPISGHVSLYWYRQALGQGPEFLTYFNYEAQQDKSGLPNDRFSAERPEGSISTLTIQRTEQRDSAMYRCASSPRLAGVQSTDTQYFGPGTRLTVL.